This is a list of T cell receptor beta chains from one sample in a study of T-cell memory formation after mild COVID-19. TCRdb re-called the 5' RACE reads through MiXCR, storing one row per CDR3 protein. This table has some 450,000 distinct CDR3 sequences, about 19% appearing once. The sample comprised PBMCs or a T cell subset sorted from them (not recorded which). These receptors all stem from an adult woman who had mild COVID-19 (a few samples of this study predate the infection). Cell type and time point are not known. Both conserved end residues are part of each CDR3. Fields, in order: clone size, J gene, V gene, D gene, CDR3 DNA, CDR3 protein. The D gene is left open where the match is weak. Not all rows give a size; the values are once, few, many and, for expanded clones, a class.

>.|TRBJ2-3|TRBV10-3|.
TGTGCCATCAGTGCCGAGCTGGGGATCAGCCCAGTAGAGGATACGCAGTATTTT
CAISAELGISPVEDTQYF
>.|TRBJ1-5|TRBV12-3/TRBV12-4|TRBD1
TGTGCCAGCAGTTTAGGGACAGGGGCTGGCAATCAGCCCCAGCATTTT
CASSLGTGAGNQPQHF
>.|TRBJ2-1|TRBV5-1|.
TGCGCCAGCAGCTCCTTCCGGGAAGCGCCTTACAATGAGCAGTTCTTC
CASSSFREAPYNEQFF
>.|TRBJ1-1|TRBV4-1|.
TGCGCCAGCAGCCAAGAAGTAGCCCTCCTGGGCACTGAAGCTTTCTTT
CASSQEVALLGTEAFF
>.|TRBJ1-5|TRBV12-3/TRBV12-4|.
TGTGCCAGCACGAATCGGTATAGCAATCAGCCCCAGCATTTT
CASTNRYSNQPQHF
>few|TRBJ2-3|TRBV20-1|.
TGCAGTGCTAGACTTAGCGGAAGCACAGATACGCAGTATTTT
CSARLSGSTDTQYF
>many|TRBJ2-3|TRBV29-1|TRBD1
TGCAGCGTGGCGGGACAGGGGACAGATACGCAGTATTTT
CSVAGQGTDTQYF
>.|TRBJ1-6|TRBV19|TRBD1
TGTGCCAGTAGCCCGACGGACAGGAAGAATTCACCCCTCCACTTT
CASSPTDRKNSPLHF
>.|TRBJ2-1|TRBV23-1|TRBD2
TGCGCCAGCAGAGGGCTAGCGGGATGCCCCAGCTCCTACAATGAGCAGTTCTTC
CASRGLAGCPSSYNEQFF
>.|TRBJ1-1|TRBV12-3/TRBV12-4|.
TGTGCCAGCAGTTTAATTCGCGGCAGGGCCAACACTGAAGCTTTCTTT
CASSLIRGRANTEAFF
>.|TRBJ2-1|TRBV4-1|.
TGCGCCAGCAGCCAAGTCGGTGGGTACTACCACAATGAGCAGTTCTTC
CASSQVGGYYHNEQFF
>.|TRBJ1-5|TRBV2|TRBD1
TGTGCCAGCAGTGAGGACAGGGGGCAGCCCCAGCATTTT
CASSEDRGQPQHF
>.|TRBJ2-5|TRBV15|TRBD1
TGTGCCACCAGCAGATTGGGGACAGGGGCGCAGGGGACCCAGTACTTC
CATSRLGTGAQGTQYF